This T cell receptor beta chain comes out of a study of cytomegalovirus exposure and HLA in healthy donors. The CDR3 is 15 amino acids. Between the trimmed V and J ends, which lost 0 bases and 6 bases, there was a span of 12 bases. CDR1 is SGHNT and CDR2 is YYREEE in the germline V gene (reference sequence). In the PCR, 60 Vbeta and 13 Jbeta primers were used. Data came from immunoSEQ multiplex PCR; TCRdb stores just in-frame clones and leaves some out. Seen here are 55,000 to 80,000 clones, just under 80% observed once, and the top ten hold approximately 9.9%. The source of this sequence is a man aged 35-49 years in good health and CMV-seronegative. Source material: PBMCs. The chain has TRBV5-4 and TRBJ2-2, with a tentative D call TRBD1 (6 bases). The CDR3 sequence: CASSLGGLTAGELFF. CDR3 DNA: TGTGCCAGCAGCTTGGGGGGGCTCACCGCCGGGGAGCTGTTTTTT.